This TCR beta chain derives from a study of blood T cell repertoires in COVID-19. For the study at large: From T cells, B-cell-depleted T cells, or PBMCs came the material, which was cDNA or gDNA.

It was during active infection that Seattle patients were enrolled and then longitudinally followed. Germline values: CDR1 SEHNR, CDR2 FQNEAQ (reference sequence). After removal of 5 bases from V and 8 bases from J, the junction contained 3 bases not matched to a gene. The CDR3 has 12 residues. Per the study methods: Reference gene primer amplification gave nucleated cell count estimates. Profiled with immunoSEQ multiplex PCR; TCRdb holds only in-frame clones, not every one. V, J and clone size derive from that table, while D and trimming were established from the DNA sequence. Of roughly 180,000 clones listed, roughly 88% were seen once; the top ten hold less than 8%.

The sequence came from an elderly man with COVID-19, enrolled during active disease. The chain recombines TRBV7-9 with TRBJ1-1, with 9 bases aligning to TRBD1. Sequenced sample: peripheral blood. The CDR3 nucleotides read TGTGCCAGCAGCGGGGACAGGGAGGAAGCTTTCTTT. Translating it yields CASSGDREEAFF.